These 21 T cell receptor beta chains originate from one sample sequenced in a study of blood T cell repertoires in COVID-19. Produced via immunoSEQ multiplex PCR; TCRdb's table is partial and in-frame only. The sample contains some 300,000 clones, around 87% of which appear only once. The sample was PBMCs or T cells enriched from blood (not recorded which). The receptors originated from a woman in her late teens or twenties with acute COVID-19.

The chain uses TRBV28 and TRBJ2-7, with D unresolved. The V and J ends lost 2 bases and 0 bases respectively, with 5 bases between them. CDR3 length: 13 amino acids. Germline V lookup: CDR1 MDHEN, CDR2 SYDVKM. The CDR3 loop is CASSLIDSYEQYF. The CDR3 DNA reads TGTGCCAGCAGTTTAATAGACTCCTACGAGCAGTACTTC.

The V and J genes are TRBV28 and TRBJ2-2; maybe TRBD1 (6 bases). This CDR3 contains 13 residues. The germline CDR1 and CDR2 sequences are MDHEN and SYDVKM. The V and J ends lost 6 bases and 7 bases respectively, with 12 bases between them. The CDR3 bases are TGTGCCAGCAGGGCCCGGGACATCGGGGAGCTGTTTTTT. This sequence encodes CASRARDIGELFF.

The V call is TRBV28, the J call TRBJ2-7; D is perhaps TRBD1 (6 bases). This CDR3 comprises 14 residues. Germline V gives CDR1 MDHEN, CDR2 SYDVKM. The germline V and J ends were trimmed by 5 bases and 4 bases, with 15 bases remaining between them. The CDR3 is CASSPRLRGYEQYF. CDR3 bases: TGTGCCAGCAGTCCCAGACTTAGGGGGTACGAGCAGTACTTC. The entire variable domain, with the rest obtained from reference TRBV28 and TRBJ2-7, is as follows: DVKVTQSSRYLVKRTGEKVFLECVQDMDHENMFWYRQDPGLGLRLIYFSYDVKMKEKGDIPEGYSVSREKKERFSLILESASTNQTSMYLCASSPRLRGYEQYFGPGTRLTVT.

The chain is built from TRBV2 and TRBJ1-2; D gene uncertain. This CDR3 contains 12 residues. Germline-derived CDR1 and CDR2 are SNHLY and FYNNEI. V was shortened by 6 bases and J by 4 bases, with 9 bases between the two germline ends. The CDR3 DNA is TGTGCCAGCAGGGCGGTGACCTATGGCTACACCTTC. This encodes CASRAVTYGYTF.

The rearrangement uses TRBV15 and TRBJ2-3; 10 bases line up with TRBD1. V lost 5 bases and J lost 3; bases outside the gene matches: 5. This CDR3 has 15 amino acids. Germline loops: CDR1 LNHNV, CDR2 YYDKDF (reference sequence). Written as DNA, the CDR3 is TGTGCCACCAGCGAACGGACAGGGGGGACAGATACGCAGTATTTT. This translates into CATSERTGGTDTQYF.

The J gene is TRBJ2-1, the V gene TRBV27; 7 bases line up with TRBD2. The CDR3 has 16 amino acids. V trimming: 6 bases; J trimming: 0 bases; junction bases outside the gene matches: 8. From germline, CDR1 is MNHEY and CDR2 SMNVEV (reference sequence). The CDR3: CASRSQGLSSYNEQFF. CDR3 nucleotide sequence: TGTGCCAGCAGATCCCAGGGACTAAGCTCCTACAATGAGCAGTTCTTC.

This chain joins TRBV28 and TRBJ1-1, with TRBD1 identical over 9 bases. With 8 bases clipped from V and 3 bases from J, the junction kept 1 base outside the gene matches. Germline values: CDR1 MDHEN, CDR2 SYDVKM. The CDR3 has 12 residues. In nucleotides, the CDR3 is TGTGCCAGCGGGACAGGGCACACTGAAGCTTTCTTT. It specifies CASGTGHTEAFF.

CDR3 residues: CASSLLGSDHEQYF. DNA of the CDR3: TGTGCCAGCTCACTGCTGGGGAGTGACCACGAGCAGTACTTC. The rearrangement joins TRBV18 to TRBJ2-7; D is perhaps TRBD2 (5 bases). The CDR3 is 14 amino acids. Germline V gives CDR1 KGHSH, CDR2 LQKENI. V gave up 4 bases and J gave up 5 bases, with 15 bases separating them.

The chain has TRBV6-6 and TRBJ1-3; D is possibly TRBD1 (5 bases). V shed 11 bases and J shed 5 bases, with 13 bases lying between them. This CDR3 contains 12 residues. Germline loops: CDR1 MNHNY, CDR2 SVGAGI (reference sequence). This CDR3 is CASREGRNTIYF. Here the CDR3 DNA reads TGTGCCTCTCGGGAGGGGAGAAACACCATATATTTT.

The CDR3 region has the DNA TGTGCCAGCAGTGATTCGGGACAAGGGGATACAGAAGCTTTCTTT. This sequence encodes CASSDSGQGDTEAFF. The chain couples TRBV28 to TRBJ1-1; a possible D gene is TRBD1 (6 bases). From germline, CDR1 is MDHEN and CDR2 SYDVKM. Trimming removed 5 bases from V and 8 bases from J, with 21 bases in between. There are 15 residues in the CDR3.

The chain employs TRBV7-2 and TRBJ2-3; the D gene is possibly TRBD2 (5 bases). CDR3 length: 16 residues. Per germline, CDR1 SGHTA and CDR2 FQGNSA. The V end lost 0 bases, the J end lost 2 bases, and 12 bases lay between the germline ends. DNA for the CDR3: TGTGCCAGCAGCTTAGCGCGTCTAGCCAACACAGATACGCAGTATTTT. This codes for CASSLARLANTDTQYF. Supplemented by reference TRBV7-2 and TRBJ2-3, the full variable domain reads GAGVSQSPSNKVTEKGKDVELRCDPISGHTALYWYRQSLGQGLEFLIYFQGNSAPDKSGLPSDRFSAERTGGSVSTLTIQRTQQEDSAVYLCASSLARLANTDTQYFGPGTRLTVL.

This chain connects TRBV7-9 to TRBJ2-3; the match to TRBD2 covers 7 bases. V shed 5 bases, J shed 4 bases, and the junction held 12 bases outside the gene matches. The V gene's germline CDR1 is SEHNR and CDR2 FQNEAQ (reference sequence). The CDR3 length is 16 residues. The CDR3: CASSLGRARISDTQYF. The CDR3 DNA reads as TGTGCCAGCAGCCTGGGGAGGGCCAGAATCTCAGATACGCAGTATTTT.

The rearrangement joins TRBV18 to TRBJ2-5; 12 nucleotides line up with TRBD2. Germline V gives CDR1 KGHSH, CDR2 LQKENI. The CDR3 covers 15 residues. The trim removed 3 bases at V and 2 bases at J, leaving 1 base unmatched. CDR3 nucleotides: TGTGCCAGCTCACCCGGGACTAGCGGGCAAGAGACCCAGTACTTC. It is translated as CASSPGTSGQETQYF.

The chain carries TRBV27 and TRBJ1-5; a possible D gene is TRBD1 (5 bases). V was cut by 3 bases and J by 9 bases, with 15 bases left in between. The CDR3 is made up of 14 amino acids. Per germline, CDR1 MNHEY and CDR2 SMNVEV (reference sequence). CDR3 sequence: CASSFEGEYLPQHF. The CDR3 DNA reads TGTGCCAGCAGTTTTGAAGGGGAATATCTGCCCCAGCATTTT.

V usage is TRBV3-1 (or the pseudogene TRBV3-2) and J usage is TRBJ2-1, with D possibly TRBD2 on 5 matching bases. CDR3 length: 12 residues. V shed 3 bases and J shed 10 bases, with 10 bases lying between them. CDR1 is LGHDT and CDR2 is YNNKEL in the germline V gene (reference sequence). CDR3 loop: CASSHGEREQFF. The CDR3 DNA follows: TGTGCCAGCAGCCACGGAGAGCGGGAGCAGTTCTTC.

The gene calls are TRBV11-2 and TRBJ2-3, with D possibly matching TRBD1 (5 bases). The CDR3 consists of 14 residues. CDR1 is SGHAT and CDR2 is FQNNGV in the germline V gene. V dropped 1 base and J dropped 0 bases, with 5 bases sitting between them. In DNA form, the CDR3 reads TGTGCCAGCAGCTTAGCAGGGAGCACAGATACGCAGTATTTT. Protein: CASSLAGSTDTQYF.

The table lists this clone with a few counts. The V gene is TRBV6-2 or TRBV6-3, the J gene TRBJ1-1, with 11 bases matching TRBD1. With 2 bases clipped from V and 5 bases from J, the junction kept 10 bases outside the gene matches. The germline V gene has CDR1 MNHEY and CDR2 SVGEGT. CDR3 length: 17 amino acids. The CDR3 sequence: CASSYGQGAPRVTEAFF. Here the CDR3 DNA reads TGTGCCAGCAGTTACGGACAGGGGGCGCCGCGGGTTACTGAAGCTTTCTTT.

The chain uses TRBV9 and TRBJ2-7; D remains ambiguous. The germline V gene has CDR1 SGDLS and CDR2 YYNGEE. V was trimmed by 0 bases and J by 0 bases, leaving 7 bases between them. This CDR3 is 14 amino acids long. CDR3: CASSVGQRSYEQYF. The CDR3 DNA is TGTGCCAGCAGCGTAGGGCAGCGCTCCTACGAGCAGTACTTC.

The chain links TRBV5-1 to TRBJ1-1, with D uncertain. CDR3 length: 16 amino acids. Trimming left V 4 bases short and J 1 base short, with 17 bases between. Germline CDR1 is SGHRS and CDR2 is YFSETQ. CDR3 sequence (DNA): TGCGCCAGCAGCCACGGGATAAATCCGGGGAACACTGAAGCTTTCTTT. It translates to CASSHGINPGNTEAFF.

About this clone itself: At the DNA level, this CDR3 is encoded by other sequences in the same sample as well. The V gene is TRBV6-5, the J gene TRBJ1-2; TRBD1 agrees at 7 bases. The CDR3 loop spans 14 amino acids. V shed 0 bases and J 4 bases; nucleotides not matched to a gene: 2. Germline-derived CDR1 and CDR2 are MNHEY and SVGAGI. For the CDR3, the DNA is TGTGCCAGCAGTTACTCAGGGGGCGGCTATGGCTACACCTTC. Encoded protein: CASSYSGGGYGYTF.

This clone occurred once. V is TRBV28 and J is TRBJ2-7; D might be TRBD1 (6 bases). V was trimmed by 2 bases and J by 1 base, leaving 12 bases between them. Germline lookup yields CDR1 MDHEN and CDR2 SYDVKM. The CDR3 has 15 amino acids. CDR3 in DNA: TGTGCCAGCAGTTTAGACAGGCTGGTGTCCTACGAGCAGTACTTC. It translates to CASSLDRLVSYEQYF.